This entry concerns a single TCR beta chain. Antigen: not known. PCR used 60 Vbeta primers and 13 Jbeta primers. TCRdb's table, derived via immunoSEQ multiplex PCR, lists solely in-frame clones and lacks some. The sample comprises 80,000 or so clones, 65% to 85% of which are singletons, and 4.9% rests with the top ten. This specimen comes from a study of cytomegalovirus exposure and HLA in healthy donors. Study-level points and caveats: A prior analysis recorded that most TCR beta V segments were productive about 87% or about 30% of the time.

The source of this sequence is a man in his sixties in good health and CMV-seropositive. Sequenced: PBMCs.

This CDR3 is CASSLGVINEQYF. Written as DNA, the CDR3 is TGTGCCAGCAGCTTGGGCGTCATTAACGAGCAGTACTTC. V gene TRBV11-2 combines with J gene TRBJ2-7; no clear D gene. The CDR3 extends over 13 amino acids. CDR1 is SGHAT and CDR2 is FQNNGV in the germline V gene. Trimming stripped 3 bases from V and 5 bases from J, with 11 bases between.